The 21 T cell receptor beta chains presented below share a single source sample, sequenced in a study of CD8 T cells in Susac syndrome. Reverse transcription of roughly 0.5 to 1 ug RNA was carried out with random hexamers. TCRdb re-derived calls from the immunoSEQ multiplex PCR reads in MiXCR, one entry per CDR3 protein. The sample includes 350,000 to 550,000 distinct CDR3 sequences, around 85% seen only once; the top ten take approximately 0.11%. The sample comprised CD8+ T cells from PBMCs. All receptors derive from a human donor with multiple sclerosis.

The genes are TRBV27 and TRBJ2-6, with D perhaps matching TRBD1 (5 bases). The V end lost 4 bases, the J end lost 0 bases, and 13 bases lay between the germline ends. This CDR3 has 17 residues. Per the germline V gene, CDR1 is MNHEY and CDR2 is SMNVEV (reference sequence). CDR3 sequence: CASSSKTAASGANVLTF. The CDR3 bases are TGTGCCAGCAGTTCAAAGACAGCCGCCTCTGGGGCCAACGTCCTGACTTTC.

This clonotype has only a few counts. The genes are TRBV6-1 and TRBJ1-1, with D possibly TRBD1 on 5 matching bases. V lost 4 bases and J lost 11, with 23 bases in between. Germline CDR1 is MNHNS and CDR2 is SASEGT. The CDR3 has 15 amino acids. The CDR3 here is CASSAFPDPEKGAFF. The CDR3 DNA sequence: TGTGCCAGCAGTGCCTTTCCGGACCCCGAAAAGGGGGCTTTCTTT.

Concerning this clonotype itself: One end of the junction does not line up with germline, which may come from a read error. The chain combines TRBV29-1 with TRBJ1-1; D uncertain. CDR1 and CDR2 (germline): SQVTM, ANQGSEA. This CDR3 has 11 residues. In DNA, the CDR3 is TGCAGCGTTGGGGTGAACACTGAAGCTTCCTTT. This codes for CSVGVNTEASF.

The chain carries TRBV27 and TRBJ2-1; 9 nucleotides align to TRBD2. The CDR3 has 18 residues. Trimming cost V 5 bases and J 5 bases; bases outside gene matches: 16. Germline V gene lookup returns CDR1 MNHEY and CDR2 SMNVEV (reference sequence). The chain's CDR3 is CASSPRLGAGGRDNEQFF. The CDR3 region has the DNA TGTGCCAGCAGTCCCCGCCTTGGGGCGGGAGGGCGGGACAATGAGCAGTTCTTC.

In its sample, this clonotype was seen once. CDR3 in amino acids: CASSLQGAGEKLFF. CDR3 DNA: TGTGCCAGCAGTCTCCAGGGGGCTGGTGAAAAACTGTTTTTT. V gene TRBV27 combines with J gene TRBJ1-4; 8 nucleotides align to TRBD1. The V and J ends lost 5 bases and 7 bases, in that order; junction bases with no gene match: 6. The germline V gene has CDR1 MNHEY and CDR2 SMNVEV (reference sequence). This CDR3 is 14 amino acids long. Full variable domain (rest looked up from reference TRBV27 and TRBJ1-4): EAQVTQNPRYLITVTGKKLTVTCSQNMNHEYMSWYRQDPGLGLRQIYYSMNVEVTDKGDVPEGYKVSRKEKRNFPLILESPSPNQTSLYFCASSLQGAGEKLFFGSGTQLSVL.

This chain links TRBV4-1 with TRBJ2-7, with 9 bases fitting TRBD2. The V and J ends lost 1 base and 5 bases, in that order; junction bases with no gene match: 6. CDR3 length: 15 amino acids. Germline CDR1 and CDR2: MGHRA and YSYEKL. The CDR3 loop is CASSQVAGGPNEQYF. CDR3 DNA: TGCGCCAGCAGCCAAGTTGCGGGGGGGCCTAACGAGCAGTACTTC.

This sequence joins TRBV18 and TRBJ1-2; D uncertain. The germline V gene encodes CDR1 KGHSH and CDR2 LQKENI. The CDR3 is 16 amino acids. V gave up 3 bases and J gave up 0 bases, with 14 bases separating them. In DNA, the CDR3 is TGTGCCAGCTCACCGGCAAGCGATATTTCTAACTATGGCTACACCTTC. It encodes CASSPASDISNYGYTF.

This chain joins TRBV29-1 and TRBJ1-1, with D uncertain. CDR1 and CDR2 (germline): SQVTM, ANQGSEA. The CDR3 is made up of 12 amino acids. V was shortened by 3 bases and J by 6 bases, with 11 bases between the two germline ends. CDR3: CSVDPTMSEAFF. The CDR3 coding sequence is TGCAGCGTTGACCCTACGATGTCTGAAGCTTTCTTT. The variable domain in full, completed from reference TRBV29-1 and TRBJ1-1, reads SAVISQKPSRDICQRGTSLTIQCQVDSQVTMMFWYRQQPGQSLTLIATANQGSEATYESGFVIDKFPISRPNLTFSTLTVSNMSPEDSSIYLCSVDPTMSEAFFGQGTRLTVV.

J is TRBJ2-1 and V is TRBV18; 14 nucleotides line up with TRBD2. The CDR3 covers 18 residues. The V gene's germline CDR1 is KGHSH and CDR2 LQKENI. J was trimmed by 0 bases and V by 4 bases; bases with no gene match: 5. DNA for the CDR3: TGTGCCAGCTCACTGGGACTAGCGGGGGAAAGCTCCTACAATGAGCAGTTCTTC. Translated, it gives CASSLGLAGESSYNEQFF.

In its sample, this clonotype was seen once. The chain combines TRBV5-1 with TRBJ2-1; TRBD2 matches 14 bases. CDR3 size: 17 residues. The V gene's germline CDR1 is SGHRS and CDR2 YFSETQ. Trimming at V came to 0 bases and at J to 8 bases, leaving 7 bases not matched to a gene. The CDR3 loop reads CASSLVGTSGSRDEQFF. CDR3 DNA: TGCGCCAGCAGCTTGGTCGGGACTAGCGGGAGCAGGGATGAGCAGTTCTTC.

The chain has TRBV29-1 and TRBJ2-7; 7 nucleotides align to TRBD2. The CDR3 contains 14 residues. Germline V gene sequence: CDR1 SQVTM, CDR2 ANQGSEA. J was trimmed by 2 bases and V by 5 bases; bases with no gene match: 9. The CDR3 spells CSVSGTTTPYEQYF. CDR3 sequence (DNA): TGCAGCGTTTCTGGGACTACCACACCCTACGAGCAGTACTTC.

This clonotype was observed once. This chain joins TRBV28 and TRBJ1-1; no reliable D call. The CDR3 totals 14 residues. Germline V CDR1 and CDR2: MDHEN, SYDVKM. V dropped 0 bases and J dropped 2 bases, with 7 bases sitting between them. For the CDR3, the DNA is TGTGCCAGCAGTTTATGGGCTAAAAACACTGAAGCTTTCTTT. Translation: CASSLWAKNTEAFF.

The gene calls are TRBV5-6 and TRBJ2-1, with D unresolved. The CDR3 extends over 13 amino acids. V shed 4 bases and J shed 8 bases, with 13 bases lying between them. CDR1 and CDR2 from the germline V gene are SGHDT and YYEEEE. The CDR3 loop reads CASSHQSADEQFF. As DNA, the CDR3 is TGTGCCAGCAGCCACCAGTCCGCCGATGAGCAGTTCTTC.

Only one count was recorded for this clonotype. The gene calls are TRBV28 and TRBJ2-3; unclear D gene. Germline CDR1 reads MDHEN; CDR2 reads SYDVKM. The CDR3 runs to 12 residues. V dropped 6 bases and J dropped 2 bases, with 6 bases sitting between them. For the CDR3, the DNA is TGTGCCAGCAGACCACACACAGATACGCAGTATTTT. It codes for CASRPHTDTQYF.

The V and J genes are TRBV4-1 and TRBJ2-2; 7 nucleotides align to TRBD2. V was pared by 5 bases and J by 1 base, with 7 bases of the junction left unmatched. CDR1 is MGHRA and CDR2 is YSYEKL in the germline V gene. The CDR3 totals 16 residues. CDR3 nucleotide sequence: TGCGCCAGCAGCTCGCGAGGGGAGGGGAACACCGGGGAGCTGTTTTTT. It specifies CASSSRGEGNTGELFF.

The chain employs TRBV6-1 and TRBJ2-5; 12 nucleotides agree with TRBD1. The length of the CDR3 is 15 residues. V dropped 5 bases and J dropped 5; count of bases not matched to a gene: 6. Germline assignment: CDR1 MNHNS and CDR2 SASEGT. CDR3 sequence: CASSLGQGARETQYF. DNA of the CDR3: TGTGCCAGCAGTTTGGGACAGGGGGCTAGGGAGACCCAGTACTTC.

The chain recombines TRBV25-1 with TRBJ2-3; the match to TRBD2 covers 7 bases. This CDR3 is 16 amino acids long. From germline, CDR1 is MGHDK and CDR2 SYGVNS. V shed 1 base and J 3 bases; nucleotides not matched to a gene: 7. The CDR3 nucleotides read TGTGCCAGCAGTGAATGGGAGGGTGCCGGGACAGATACGCAGTATTTT. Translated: CASSEWEGAGTDTQYF.

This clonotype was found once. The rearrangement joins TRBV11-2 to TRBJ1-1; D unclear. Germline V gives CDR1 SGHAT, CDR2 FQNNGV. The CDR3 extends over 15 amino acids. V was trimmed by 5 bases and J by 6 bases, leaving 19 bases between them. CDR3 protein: CASSRSTLSGPEAFF. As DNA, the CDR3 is TGTGCCAGCAGCCGCTCGACATTATCCGGGCCTGAAGCTTTCTTT.

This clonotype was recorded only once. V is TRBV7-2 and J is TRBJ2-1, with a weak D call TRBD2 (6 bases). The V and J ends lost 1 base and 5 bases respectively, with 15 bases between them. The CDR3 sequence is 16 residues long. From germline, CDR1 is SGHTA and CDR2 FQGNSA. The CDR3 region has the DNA TGTGCCAGCAGCTTAGTTACCCTAGCGAGTAACAATGAGCAGTTCTTC. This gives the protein CASSLVTLASNNEQFF.

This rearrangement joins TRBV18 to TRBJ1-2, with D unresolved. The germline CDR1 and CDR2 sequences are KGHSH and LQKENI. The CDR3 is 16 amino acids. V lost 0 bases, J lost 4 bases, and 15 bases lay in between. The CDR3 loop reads CASSPPSLPVLYGYTF. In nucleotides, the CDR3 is TGTGCCAGCTCACCACCTTCTCTGCCGGTACTCTATGGCTACACCTTC.

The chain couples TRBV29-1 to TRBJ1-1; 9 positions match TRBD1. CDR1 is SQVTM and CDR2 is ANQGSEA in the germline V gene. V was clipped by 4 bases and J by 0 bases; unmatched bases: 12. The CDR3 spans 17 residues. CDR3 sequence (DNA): TGCAGCGTTGCCCTACCCGACAGGGGGATATTGAACACTGAAGCTTTCTTT. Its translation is CSVALPDRGILNTEAFF. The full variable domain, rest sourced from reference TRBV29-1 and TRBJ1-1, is SAVISQKPSRDICQRGTSLTIQCQVDSQVTMMFWYRQQPGQSLTLIATANQGSEATYESGFVIDKFPISRPNLTFSTLTVSNMSPEDSSIYLCSVALPDRGILNTEAFFGQGTRLTVV.